The TCR beta chain described here comes from a study of blood T cells in healthy people across ages. CDR3 length: 16 residues. Trimming removed 5 bases at V and 3 bases at J, with 22 bases between. CDR1 is DFQATT, CDR2 SNEGSKA, per germline (reference sequence). This clonotype was detected ten times or more. The use of a sample-barcoded 5' primer and a J-beta primer mix characterized a second PCR of 7 to 11 cycles. From the 5' RACE reads, TCRdb called clonotypes with MiXCR, one entry per CDR3 protein. The data hold roughly 2 million distinct CDR3 sequences, with about 50% observed a single time. This chain links TRBV20-1 with TRBJ2-5; a possible D gene is TRBD1 (7 bases). The receptor was isolated from a woman in her forties in good health. Sequencing was performed on blood. As DNA, the CDR3 is TGCAGTGCTGGAGCCTCCGGAGGGACAGCGAAAGAGACCCAGTACTTC. It is translated as CSAGASGGTAKETQYF.